The 9 T cell receptor beta chains listed next were all sequenced from one sample in a study of cytomegalovirus exposure and HLA in healthy donors. The PCR was carried out with 60 Vbeta primers and 13 Jbeta primers. The data were produced by immunoSEQ multiplex PCR, yet TCRdb's version contains in-frame clones alone and is incomplete. The data hold around 110,000 clones, with approximately 84% observed a single time. The sequencing input was PBMCs. Receptors were obtained from a man aged 25-45 years in good health and CMV-seronegative.

The chain is built from TRBV28 and TRBJ1-1; the D is unclear. The V and J ends lost 7 bases and 4 bases respectively, with 7 bases between them. Germline V lookup: CDR1 MDHEN, CDR2 SYDVKM. The CDR3 sequence is 11 residues long. The CDR3 nucleotides are TGTGCCAGCACCGCAGTCACTGAAGCTTTCTTT. It codes for CASTAVTEAFF.

The chain couples TRBV7-6 to TRBJ2-7; D is unresolved. Per germline, CDR1 SGHVS and CDR2 FNYEAQ. Trimming shortened V by 5 bases and J by 3 bases, and 11 bases separated the two germline ends. The CDR3 contains 13 residues. The CDR3 protein is CASSQGPSYEQYF. The CDR3 DNA sequence: TGTGCCAGCAGCCAAGGCCCTAGCTACGAGCAGTACTTC.

The sample holds a few counts of this clone. V and J are TRBV7-2 and TRBJ2-3; 8 positions agree with TRBD2. J gave up 6 bases and V 3 bases, and 11 bases lay outside the gene matches. CDR1 and CDR2 (germline): SGHTA, FQGNSA. The CDR3 extends over 16 amino acids. CDR3 loop: CASSFLAGPISDTQYF. The CDR3 DNA sequence: TGTGCCAGCAGCTTCCTAGCGGGTCCTATTTCCGATACGCAGTATTTT.

V usage is TRBV7-6 and J usage is TRBJ2-1, with 14 bases matching TRBD2. The CDR3 is 15 amino acids. V lost 5 bases to trimming and J lost 10 bases; unmatched junction nucleotides: 7. Germline values: CDR1 SGHVS, CDR2 FNYEAQ. CDR3 loop: CASSRGGLAGEEQFF. The CDR3 nucleotides read TGTGCCAGCAGCCGAGGGGGACTAGCGGGAGAGGAGCAGTTCTTC. Supplemented by reference TRBV7-6 and TRBJ2-1, the full variable domain reads GAGVSQSPRYKVTKRGQDVALRCDPISGHVSLYWYRQALGQGPEFLTYFNYEAQQDKSGLPNDRFSAERPEGSISTLTIQRTEQRDSAMYRCASSRGGLAGEEQFFGPGTRLTVL.

This chain's CDR3 is CASSDRGTEAFF. The DNA of the CDR3 is TGTGCCAGCAGCGACAGGGGTACTGAAGCTTTCTTT. V is TRBV27 and J is TRBJ1-1, with TRBD1 identical over 8 bases. Trimming removed 6 bases from V and 5 bases from J; junction bases left unmatched: 2. The CDR3 length is 12 residues. The germline V gene has CDR1 MNHEY and CDR2 SMNVEV (reference sequence).

This clone has only a few counts. One junction end does not reproduce the germline sequence, and a read error may be involved. The CDR3 reads CASSEAVGASGLF. The CDR3 DNA is TGTGCCAGCAGTGAAGCGGTCGGTGCTAGCGGATTATTC. The V gene is TRBV6-1, the J gene TRBJ2-7, with 7 nucleotides matching TRBD2. The CDR3 is made up of 13 amino acids. Germline lookup yields CDR1 MNHNS and CDR2 SASEGT.

The J gene is TRBJ2-2, the V gene TRBV6-1; 9 nucleotides agree with TRBD2. The CDR3 is 16 residues long. The junction had 7 bases not matched to a gene; V was cut back by 4 bases and J by 4 bases. The V gene's germline CDR1 is MNHNS and CDR2 SASEGT. The CDR3 reads CASSGAGGPGTGELFF. CDR3 DNA: TGTGCCAGCAGTGGGGCGGGGGGGCCGGGCACCGGGGAGCTGTTTTTT.

The chain joins TRBV2 to TRBJ1-2, with 11 bases fitting TRBD1. The V segment lost 7 bases and the J segment 1 base; nucleotides outside the gene matches: 8. Germline V gene lookup returns CDR1 SNHLY and CDR2 FYNNEI. CDR3 length: 16 residues. This CDR3 reads CASMKGTGGGNYGYTF. The CDR3 DNA is TGTGCCAGCATGAAAGGGACAGGGGGTGGTAACTATGGCTACACCTTC.

The chain carries TRBV11-2 and TRBJ2-2; D uncertain. Trimming left V 6 bases short and J 1 base short, with 9 bases between. The CDR3 contains 14 residues. Germline V lookup: CDR1 SGHAT, CDR2 FQNNGV. The CDR3 sequence: CASRRQRNTGELFF. DNA of the CDR3: TGTGCCAGCAGACGACAACGGAACACCGGGGAGCTGTTTTTT.